This passage covers 24 T cell receptor beta chains from one sample sequenced in a study of cytomegalovirus exposure and HLA in healthy donors. The PCR was carried out with 60 Vbeta primers and 13 Jbeta primers. Profiling relied on immunoSEQ multiplex PCR, and the TCRdb table lists in-frame clones only, not all of them. The table has 200,000 to 250,000 clones, roughly 80% seen once. The sequenced sample was PBMCs. These receptors all stem from a middle-aged woman in good health and CMV-seronegative.

The CDR3 nucleotides are TGTGCCAGTAGGGTTCCAGGGAACACTGAAGCTTTCTTT. Translating gives CASRVPGNTEAFF. This chain connects TRBV19 to TRBJ1-1; D uncertain. With 6 bases removed from V and 1 base from J, the gap between germline ends came to 9 bases. The V gene's germline CDR1 is LNHDA and CDR2 SQIVND (reference sequence). The CDR3 totals 13 residues.

The chain uses TRBV6-4 and TRBJ1-3; D is undetermined. This CDR3 contains 14 residues. Trimming took 2 bases from V and 7 from J, leaving 12 bases between them. Germline V gives CDR1 MRHNA, CDR2 SNTAGT. CDR3 in amino acids: CASSDPLSPNTIYF. The CDR3, as DNA: TGTGCCAGCAGTGACCCCCTGAGTCCTAACACCATATATTTT.

The chain combines TRBV7-3 with TRBJ2-7; tentative D call: TRBD1 (5 bases). There are 19 residues in the CDR3. From germline, CDR1 is SGHTA and CDR2 FQGTGA. Trimming removed 3 bases at V and 2 bases at J, with 26 bases between. This chain's CDR3 is CASSFQGRASTRSPYEQYF. The CDR3 bases are TGTGCCAGCAGCTTTCAGGGCAGGGCCTCAACCCGTTCCCCCTACGAGCAGTACTTC.

Here the CDR3 reads CATQGAYEQYF. CDR3 in DNA: TGTGCCACCCAGGGTGCCTACGAGCAGTACTTC. This chain uses TRBV28 with TRBJ2-7; D might be TRBD1 (5 bases). The CDR3 is 11 amino acids. Germline V CDR1 and CDR2: MDHEN, SYDVKM. Trimming left V 10 bases short and J 2 bases short, with 9 bases between. The full variable domain, with the rest looked up from reference TRBV28 and TRBJ2-7, is DVKVTQSSRYLVKRTGEKVFLECVQDMDHENMFWYRQDPGLGLRLIYFSYDVKMKEKGDIPEGYSVSREKKERFSLILESASTNQTSMYLCATQGAYEQYFGPGTRLTVT.

This chain links TRBV30 with TRBJ2-1, with 8 bases identical to TRBD2. The CDR3 is 14 amino acids. The J segment lost 6 bases and the V segment lost 1 base, leaving 5 bases of the junction unmatched. CDR1 GTSNPN and CDR2 SVGIG come from the germline V gene (reference sequence). CDR3: CAWSGLAGFNEQFF. The CDR3 nucleotides read TGTGCCTGGAGTGGGTTAGCGGGATTCAATGAGCAGTTCTTC.

This clone was observed once. The gene calls are TRBV30 and TRBJ2-7; TRBD1 matches at 11 bases. The CDR3 has 16 amino acids. Trimming cost V 1 base and J 4 bases; bases outside gene matches: 9. Germline V gene data show CDR1 as GTSNPN and CDR2 as SVGIG (reference sequence). The CDR3 here is CAWSGSWTGGAYEQYF. The CDR3 region has the DNA TGTGCCTGGAGTGGTAGCTGGACAGGGGGCGCGTACGAGCAGTACTTC.

V gene TRBV7-3 combines with J gene TRBJ1-3, with D perhaps matching TRBD1 (6 bases). The CDR3 loop spans 16 amino acids. Germline values: CDR1 SGHTA, CDR2 FQGTGA. Trimming left V 5 bases short and J 0 bases short, with 14 bases between. CDR3 nucleotides: TGTGCCAGCAGCATTGGACAGCCGAGCTCTGGAAACACCATATATTTT. Its protein product is CASSIGQPSSGNTIYF.

The chain links TRBV11-2 to TRBJ2-2; 7 bases line up with TRBD1. Germline assignment: CDR1 SGHAT and CDR2 FQNNGV. The CDR3 has 15 amino acids. The J segment lost 5 bases and the V segment lost 5 bases, leaving 8 bases of the junction unmatched. Here the CDR3 reads CASSRRGRGTGELFF. The CDR3 DNA follows: TGTGCCAGCAGCCGTAGGGGGCGCGGGACCGGGGAGCTGTTTTTT.

This chain joins TRBV27 and TRBJ2-5, with a possible D match to TRBD2 (5 bases). The J call may be mistaken, given a closer DNA end match to TRBJ2-7. Germline CDR1 and CDR2: MNHEY and SMNVEV (reference sequence). The CDR3 sequence is 12 residues long. The CDR3 protein is CASKRRSYEQYF. Here the CDR3 DNA reads TGTGCCAGCAAGCGGAGATCCTACGAGCAGTACTTC.

The sample holds a few counts of this clone. The J gene is TRBJ2-2, the V gene TRBV18; D gene unclear. Trimming cost V 2 bases and J 3 bases, with 7 bases left between them. The CDR3 sequence is 14 residues long. CDR1 is KGHSH and CDR2 is LQKENI in the germline V gene. The chain's CDR3 is CASSPMRYTGELFF. CDR3 coding DNA: TGTGCCAGCTCACCAATGAGGTACACCGGGGAGCTGTTTTTT.

This chain links TRBV4-1 with TRBJ2-3, with TRBD2 matching 9 bases. Germline values: CDR1 MGHRA, CDR2 YSYEKL. This CDR3 contains 16 residues. Trimming at V came to 1 base and at J to 7 bases, leaving 9 bases not matched to a gene. The CDR3: CASSQAMVAGAYTQYF. The CDR3 DNA reads TGCGCCAGCAGCCAAGCTATGGTAGCGGGAGCATATACGCAGTATTTT.

The chain combines TRBV5-4 with TRBJ2-5; 7 bases are shared with TRBD2. CDR1 is SGHNT, CDR2 YYREEE, per germline (reference sequence). CDR3 length: 14 amino acids. Unmatched junction bases numbered 8, after V lost 4 bases and J lost 5 bases. For the CDR3, the DNA is TGTGCCAGCAGCGAGGGGACTACCAGCGAGACCCAGTACTTC. Protein: CASSEGTTSETQYF. Together with reference TRBV5-4 and TRBJ2-5, the CDR3 gives the full variable domain: ETGVTQSPTHLIKTRGQQVTLRCSSQSGHNTVSWYQQALGQGPQFIFQYYREEENGRGNFPPRFSGLQFPNYSSELNVNALELDDSALYLCASSEGTTSETQYFGPGTRLLVL.

This clone occurred once. CDR3 sequence: CASSGQWPRETQYF. CDR3 coding DNA: TGTGCCAGCAGTGGACAGTGGCCCAGAGAGACCCAGTACTTC. This rearrangement joins TRBV28 to TRBJ2-5, with a tentative D call TRBD1 (6 bases). V shed 5 bases and J shed 4 bases, with 14 bases lying between them. Looked up from germline, CDR1 is MDHEN and CDR2 is SYDVKM. This CDR3 region has 14 residues.

The rearrangement joins TRBV27 to TRBJ1-5; maybe TRBD1 (6 bases). Per the germline V gene, CDR1 is MNHEY and CDR2 is SMNVEV (reference sequence). The CDR3 length is 15 residues. V lost 6 bases and J 3 bases, leaving 15 bases between the germline ends. CDR3 region: CASRSRGSNNQPQHF. For the CDR3, the DNA is TGTGCCAGCAGGTCTAGGGGGAGTAACAATCAGCCCCAGCATTTT.

This chain uses TRBV9 with TRBJ2-1, with D perhaps TRBD2 (7 bases). V lost 3 bases, J lost 9 bases, and 25 bases lay in between. This CDR3 is built from 17 residues. Germline values: CDR1 SGDLS, CDR2 YYNGEE. The CDR3 spells CASSASGRWGGRLEQFF. CDR3 nucleotide sequence: TGTGCCAGCAGCGCCTCCGGAAGGTGGGGGGGGCGGCTTGAGCAGTTCTTC.

The genes are TRBV4-1 and TRBJ2-2; 16 nucleotides align to TRBD2. The V segment lost 3 bases and the J segment 6 bases; nucleotides outside the gene matches: 4. The CDR3 contains 17 residues. Looked up from germline, CDR1 is MGHRA and CDR2 is YSYEKL. CDR3 in amino acids: CASSHQGLAGGPGELFF. The DNA of the CDR3 is TGCGCCAGCAGCCACCAGGGACTAGCGGGAGGGCCCGGGGAGCTGTTTTTT.

The chain joins TRBV7-9 to TRBJ2-1, with TRBD2 identical over 7 bases. There are 16 residues in the CDR3. V was pared by 3 bases and J by 10 bases, with 15 bases of the junction left unmatched. CDR1 SEHNR and CDR2 FQNEAQ come from the germline V gene (reference sequence). Written as DNA, the CDR3 is TGTGCCAGCAGCTTTGTACCTGGACTAGAAGCAGCGGAGCAGTTCTTC. The encoded protein is CASSFVPGLEAAEQFF.

This clone was seen a few times. This rearrangement joins TRBV6-5 to TRBJ1-4; no definite D call. Germline-derived CDR1 and CDR2 are MNHEY and SVGAGI. This CDR3 region has 15 residues. V dropped 5 bases and J dropped 10 bases, with 20 bases sitting between them. CDR3 in DNA: TGTGCCAGCAGTCGGTCGTCAGGCATCTCTGGAAAACTGTTTTTT. This encodes CASSRSSGISGKLFF.

This clone was detected only once. The chain combines TRBV28 with TRBJ1-2; D may be TRBD1 (6 bases). The CDR3 totals 15 residues. V lost 1 base, J lost 4 bases, and 13 bases lay in between. Germline V lookup: CDR1 MDHEN, CDR2 SYDVKM. CDR3 loop: CASSLFGQSLYGYTF. The CDR3 DNA reads as TGTGCCAGCAGTTTATTCGGACAGAGCCTCTATGGCTACACCTTC.

V usage is TRBV19 and J usage is TRBJ1-4, with D maybe TRBD1 (5 bases). Trimming pared 3 bases from V and 7 bases from J, leaving 15 bases between. Germline values: CDR1 LNHDA, CDR2 SQIVND (reference sequence). The CDR3 covers 15 residues. The CDR3 nucleotides are TGTGCCAGTAGTATGTCGGGGGTAGGTCGTGAAAAACTGTTTTTT. Its protein product is CASSMSGVGREKLFF.

This clone was seen just once. The genes are TRBV4-1 and TRBJ1-1; 7 bases are a match to TRBD1. Germline V gene data show CDR1 as MGHRA and CDR2 as YSYEKL. V shed 5 bases, J shed 5 bases, and the junction held 11 bases outside the gene matches. The CDR3 runs to 15 residues. CDR3 region: CASSGERQGGTEAFF. CDR3 nucleotides: TGCGCCAGCAGCGGAGAAAGACAGGGTGGGACTGAAGCTTTCTTT.

The V gene is TRBV7-6, the J gene TRBJ2-7, with 9 bases that match TRBD2. Looked up from germline, CDR1 is SGHVS and CDR2 is FNYEAQ. V shed 6 bases and J 7 bases; nucleotides not matched to a gene: 4. The length of the CDR3 is 12 residues. In DNA form, the CDR3 reads TGTGCCAGCAGGGAAACTAGCGGGGAGCAGTACTTC. Its protein product is CASRETSGEQYF.

CDR3 DNA: TGTGCCAGCAGGGCCCAAAGGGGAACCTACGAGCAGTACTTC. Protein product: CASRAQRGTYEQYF. The chain recombines TRBV6-1 with TRBJ2-7; possible D gene TRBD1, 5 bases. The CDR3 is 14 residues long. Per the germline V gene, CDR1 is MNHNS and CDR2 is SASEGT. Between the trimmed V and J ends, which lost 6 bases and 2 bases, there was a span of 14 bases.

CDR3 nucleotide sequence: TGTGCCAGCAGTTACACAACAGGGTCCGGCTACACCTTC. This gives the protein CASSYTTGSGYTF. The chain is built from TRBV27 and TRBJ1-2, with a weak D call TRBD1 (6 bases). Per germline, CDR1 MNHEY and CDR2 SMNVEV (reference sequence). V was pared by 4 bases and J by 8 bases, with 14 bases between. This CDR3 is 13 amino acids long.